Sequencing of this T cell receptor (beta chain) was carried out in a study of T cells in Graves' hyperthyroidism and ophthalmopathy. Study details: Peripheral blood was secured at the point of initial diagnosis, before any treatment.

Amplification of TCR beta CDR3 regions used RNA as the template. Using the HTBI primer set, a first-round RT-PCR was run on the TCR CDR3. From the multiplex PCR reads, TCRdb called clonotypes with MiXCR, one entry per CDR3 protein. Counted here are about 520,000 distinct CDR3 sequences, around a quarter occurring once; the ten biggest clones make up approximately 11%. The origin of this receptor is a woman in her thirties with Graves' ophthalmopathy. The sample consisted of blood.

The CDR3 protein is CATSTRPWDRVDEQYF. CDR3 in DNA: TGTGCCACCAGCACCCGCCCGTGGGACAGGGTTGACGAGCAGTACTTC. This sequence joins TRBV15 and TRBJ2-7; 9 nucleotides align to TRBD1. CDR1 LNHNV and CDR2 YYDKDF come from the germline V gene (reference sequence). V lost 4 bases, J lost 5 bases, and 12 bases stayed unmatched. The CDR3 covers 16 residues.